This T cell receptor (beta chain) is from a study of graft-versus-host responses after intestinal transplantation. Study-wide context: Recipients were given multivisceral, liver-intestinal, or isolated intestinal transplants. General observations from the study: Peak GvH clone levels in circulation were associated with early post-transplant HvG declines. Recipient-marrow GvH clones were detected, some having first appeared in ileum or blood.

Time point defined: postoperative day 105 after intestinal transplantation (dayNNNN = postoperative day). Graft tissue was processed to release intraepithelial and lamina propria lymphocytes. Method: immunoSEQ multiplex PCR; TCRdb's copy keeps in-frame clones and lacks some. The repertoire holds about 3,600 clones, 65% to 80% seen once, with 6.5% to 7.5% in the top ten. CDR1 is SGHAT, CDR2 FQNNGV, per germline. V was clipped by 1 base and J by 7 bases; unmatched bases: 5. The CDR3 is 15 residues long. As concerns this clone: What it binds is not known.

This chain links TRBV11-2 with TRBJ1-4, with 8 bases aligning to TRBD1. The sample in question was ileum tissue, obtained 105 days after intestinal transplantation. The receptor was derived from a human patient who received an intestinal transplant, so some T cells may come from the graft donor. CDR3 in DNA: TGTGCCAGCAGCTTAGGAGTCAGGGGGCGTGAAAAACTGTTTTTT. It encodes CASSLGVRGREKLFF. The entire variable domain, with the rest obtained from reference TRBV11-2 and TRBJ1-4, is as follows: EAGVAQSPRYKIIEKRQSVAFWCNPISGHATLYWYQQILGQGPKLLIQFQNNGVVDDSQLPKDRFSAERLKGVDSTLKIQPAKLEDSAVYLCASSLGVRGREKLFFGSGTQLSVL.